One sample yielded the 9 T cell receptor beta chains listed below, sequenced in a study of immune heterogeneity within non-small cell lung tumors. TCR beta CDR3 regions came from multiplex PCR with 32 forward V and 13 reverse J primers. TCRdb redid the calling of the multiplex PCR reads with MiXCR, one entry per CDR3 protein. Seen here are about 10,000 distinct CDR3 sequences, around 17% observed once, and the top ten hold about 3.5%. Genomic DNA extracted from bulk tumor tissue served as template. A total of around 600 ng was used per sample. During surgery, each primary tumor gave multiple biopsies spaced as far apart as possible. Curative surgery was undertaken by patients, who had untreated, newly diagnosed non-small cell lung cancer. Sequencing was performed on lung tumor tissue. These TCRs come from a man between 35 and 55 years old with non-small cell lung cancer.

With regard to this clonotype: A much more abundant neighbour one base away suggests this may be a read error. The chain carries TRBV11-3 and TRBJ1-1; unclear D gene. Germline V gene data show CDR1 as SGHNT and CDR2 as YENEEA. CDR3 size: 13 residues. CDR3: CAISLVTGTEAFF. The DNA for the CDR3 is TGTGCCATCAGCTTAGTGACCGGGACTGAAGCTTTCTTT.

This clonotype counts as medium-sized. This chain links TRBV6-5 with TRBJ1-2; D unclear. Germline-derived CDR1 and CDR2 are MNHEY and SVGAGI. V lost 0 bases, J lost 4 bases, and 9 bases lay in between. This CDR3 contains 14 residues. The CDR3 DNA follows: TGTGCCAGCAGTTACTCTGAGGAGGGCTATGGCTACACCTTC. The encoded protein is CASSYSEEGYGYTF.

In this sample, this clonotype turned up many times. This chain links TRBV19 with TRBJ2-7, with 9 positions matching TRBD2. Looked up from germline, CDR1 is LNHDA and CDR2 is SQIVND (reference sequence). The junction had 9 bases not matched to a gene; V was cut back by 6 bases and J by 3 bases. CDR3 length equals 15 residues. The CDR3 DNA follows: TGTGCCAGTAGGCCTCTTAGCGGGAGCTACTACGAGCAGTACTTC. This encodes CASRPLSGSYYEQYF.

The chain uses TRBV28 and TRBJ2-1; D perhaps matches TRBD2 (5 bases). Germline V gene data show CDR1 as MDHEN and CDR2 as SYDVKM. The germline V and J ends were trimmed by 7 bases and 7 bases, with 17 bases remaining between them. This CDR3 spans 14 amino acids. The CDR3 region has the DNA TGTGCCAGCACTCCTAGCAGGAGAGGGAATGAGCAGTTCTTC. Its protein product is CASTPSRRGNEQFF.

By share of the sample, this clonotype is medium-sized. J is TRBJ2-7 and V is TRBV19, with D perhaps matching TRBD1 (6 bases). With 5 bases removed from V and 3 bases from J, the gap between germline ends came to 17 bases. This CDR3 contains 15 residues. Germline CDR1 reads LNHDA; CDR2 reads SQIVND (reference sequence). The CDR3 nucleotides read TGTGCCAGTAGTCTCACAGGACAGATGAACTACGAGCAGTACTTC. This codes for CASSLTGQMNYEQYF.

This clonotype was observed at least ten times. The CDR3 loop reads CASSQERTTREQYF. DNA for the CDR3: TGTGCCAGCAGCCAAGAAAGGACTACGAGGGAGCAGTACTTC. This chain connects TRBV4-2 to TRBJ2-7, with a possible D match to TRBD2 (6 bases). V was shortened by 0 bases and J by 7 bases, with 13 bases between the two germline ends. CDR3 length: 14 residues. Germline V gene lookup returns CDR1 LGHNA and CDR2 YNFKEQ.

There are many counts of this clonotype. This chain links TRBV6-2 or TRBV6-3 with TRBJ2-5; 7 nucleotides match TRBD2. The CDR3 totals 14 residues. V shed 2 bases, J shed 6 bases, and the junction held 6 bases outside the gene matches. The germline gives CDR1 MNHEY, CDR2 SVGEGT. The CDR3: CASSYRGEVKTQYF. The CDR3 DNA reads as TGTGCCAGCAGTTACCGGGGGGAGGTAAAGACCCAGTACTTC.

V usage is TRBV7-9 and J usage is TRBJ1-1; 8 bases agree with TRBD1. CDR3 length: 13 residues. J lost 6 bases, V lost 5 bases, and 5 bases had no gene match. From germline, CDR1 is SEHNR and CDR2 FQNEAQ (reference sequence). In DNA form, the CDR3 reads TGTGCCAGCAGCCGGGACAGGTGGGCTGAAGCTTTCTTT. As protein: CASSRDRWAEAFF. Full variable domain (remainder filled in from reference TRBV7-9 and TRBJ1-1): DTGVSQNPRHKITKRGQNVTFRCDPISEHNRLYWYRQTLGQGPEFLTYFQNEAQLEKSRLLSDRFSAERPKGSFSTLEIQRTEQGDSAMYLCASSRDRWAEAFFGQGTRLTVV.

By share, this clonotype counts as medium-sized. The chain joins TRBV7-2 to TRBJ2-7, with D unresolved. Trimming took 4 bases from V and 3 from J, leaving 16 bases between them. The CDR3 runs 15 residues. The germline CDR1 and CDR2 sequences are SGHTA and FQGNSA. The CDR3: CASSSAAFRDYEQYF. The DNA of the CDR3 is TGTGCCAGCAGCTCTGCGGCTTTTAGAGACTACGAGCAGTACTTC.